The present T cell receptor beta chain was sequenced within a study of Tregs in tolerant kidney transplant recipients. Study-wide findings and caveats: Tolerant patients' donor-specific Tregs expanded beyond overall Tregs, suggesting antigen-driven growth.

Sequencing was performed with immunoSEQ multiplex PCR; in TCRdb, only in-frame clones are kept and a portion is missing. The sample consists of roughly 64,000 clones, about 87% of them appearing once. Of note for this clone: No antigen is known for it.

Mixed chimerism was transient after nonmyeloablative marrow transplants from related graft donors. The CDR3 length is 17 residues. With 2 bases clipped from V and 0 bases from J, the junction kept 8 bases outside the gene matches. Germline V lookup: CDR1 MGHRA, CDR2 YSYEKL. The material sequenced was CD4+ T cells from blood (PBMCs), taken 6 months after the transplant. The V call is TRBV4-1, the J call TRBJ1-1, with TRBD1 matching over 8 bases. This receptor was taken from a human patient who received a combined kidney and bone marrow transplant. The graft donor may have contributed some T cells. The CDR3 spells CASSQRRGQGVNTEAFF. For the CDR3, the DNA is TGCGCCAGCAGCCAAAGGAGAGGACAGGGCGTGAACACTGAAGCTTTCTTT.